This T cell receptor (beta chain) was recovered during a study of cytomegalovirus exposure and HLA in healthy donors. This PCR relied on a set of 60 Vbeta primers and 13 Jbeta primers. This table comes from immunoSEQ multiplex PCR, and its TCRdb copy is limited to in-frame clones, with some not included. In the table there are about 170,000 clones, around four fifths of which are singletons. As for this clone: Its antigen remains unidentified.

Whole-study results and caveats: Another analysis was done later, and it associated around 17,000 TCR beta sequences with HLA alleles at 0.05 false discovery rate. Indistinguishable V segments, including TRBV6-2 and TRBV6-3, were excluded. Differences between HLA loci emerged in a later analysis of TCR association rates, with DRB1 most and HLA-C fewest. Later analysis found that TCR beta chains associated with HLA were more clonally expanded than other, equally common chains.

The J segment lost 0 bases and the V segment lost 1 base, leaving 1 base of the junction unmatched. Germline loops: CDR1 SGHVS, CDR2 FQNEAQ. The CDR3 has 15 amino acids. This chain joins TRBV7-8 and TRBJ2-3; 7 bases match TRBD2. The specimen was PBMCs. The sequence was obtained from a woman between 18 and 30 years old in good health and CMV-seronegative. The CDR3 DNA sequence: TGTGCCAGCAGCTTAGTGGGGGGGAGCACAGATACGCAGTATTTT. Translation: CASSLVGGSTDTQYF.